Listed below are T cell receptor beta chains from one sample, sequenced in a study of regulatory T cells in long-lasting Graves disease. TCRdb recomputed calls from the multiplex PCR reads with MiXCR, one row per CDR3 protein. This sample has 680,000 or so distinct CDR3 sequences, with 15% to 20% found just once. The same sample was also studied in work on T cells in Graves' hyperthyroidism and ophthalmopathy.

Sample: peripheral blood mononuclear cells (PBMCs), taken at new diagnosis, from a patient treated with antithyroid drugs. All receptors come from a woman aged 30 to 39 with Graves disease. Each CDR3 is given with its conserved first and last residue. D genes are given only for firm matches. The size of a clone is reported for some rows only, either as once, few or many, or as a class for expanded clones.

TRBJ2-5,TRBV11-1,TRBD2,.,TGCGCCAGCAGCCAACTTGGACTAGAAGAGACCCAGTACTTC,CASSQLGLEETQYF
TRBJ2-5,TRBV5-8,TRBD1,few,TGTGCCAGCAGCCCGGGACAGGGCCAGACCCAGTACTTC,CASSPGQGQTQYF
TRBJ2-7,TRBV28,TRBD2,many,TGTGCCAGCAGTTTTACGGCAGGACCGGTCCCTAGCGGGAGGTACTACGAGCAGTACTTC,CASSFTAGPVPSGRYYEQYF
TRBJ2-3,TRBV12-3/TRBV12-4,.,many,TGTGCCAGCAGCCCCCAGGTCTTACAGGAATCCACAGATACGCAGTATTTT,CASSPQVLQESTDTQYF
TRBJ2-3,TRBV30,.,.,TGTGCCTGGAGTGTACTGAGTAAGGACTTCGCTTCAGATACGCAGTATTTT,CAWSVLSKDFASDTQYF
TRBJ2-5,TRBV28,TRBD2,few,TGTGCCAGCAGTCACCTAGCGGGGGCCTTTGTGGAGACCCAGTACTTC,CASSHLAGAFVETQYF
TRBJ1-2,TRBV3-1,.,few,TGTGCCAGCAGCCCTCCAGGGGCCAACTATGGCTACACCTTC,CASSPPGANYGYTF
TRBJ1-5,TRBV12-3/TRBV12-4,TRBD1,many,TGTGCCAGCAGGCCTACAGGGGCTAACAATCAGCCCCAGCATTTT,CASRPTGANNQPQHF
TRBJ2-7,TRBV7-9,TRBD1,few,TGTGCCAGCAGTTTAGGAGCACAGGGGGTCGACGAGCAGTACTTC,CASSLGAQGVDEQYF
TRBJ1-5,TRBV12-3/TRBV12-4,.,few,TGTGCCAGCAGTTTAAAAGGGCAGGGCTTCAATCAGCCCCAGCATTTT,CASSLKGQGFNQPQHF
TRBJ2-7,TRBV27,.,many,TGTGCCAGCAGTTTGGGCGGGCCATTCTCCTACGAGCAGTACTTC,CASSLGGPFSYEQYF
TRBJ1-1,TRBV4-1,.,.,TGCGCCAGCAGCCAAGAAGCAGGATCCACTGAAGCTTTCTTT,CASSQEAGSTEAFF
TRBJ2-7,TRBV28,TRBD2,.,TGTGCCAGCAGACCAACCACTAGCGGGAGAAACGAGCAGTACTTC,CASRPTTSGRNEQYF
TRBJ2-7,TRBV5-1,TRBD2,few,TGCGCCAGCAGCTTTCTCCCGACTAGCGGTTCGGGCTACGAGCAGTACTTC,CASSFLPTSGSGYEQYF
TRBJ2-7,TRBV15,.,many,TGTGCCACCAGCGTCCAGGGCGGCTCCTACGAGCAGTACTTC,CATSVQGGSYEQYF
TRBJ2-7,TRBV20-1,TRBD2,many,TGCAGTGCTAGAGAGCAGGTAGCGGGAAACCCCTACGAGCAGTACTTC,CSAREQVAGNPYEQYF
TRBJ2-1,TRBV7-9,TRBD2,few,TGTGCCAGCAGCTTAGCGCTATATTTCCTAGCGGGAGCCAATGAGCAGTTCTTC,CASSLALYFLAGANEQFF
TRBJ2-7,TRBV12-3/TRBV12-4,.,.,TGTGCCAGCAGATCATCAGGGGCGCAGGAGCAGTACTTC,CASRSSGAQEQYF
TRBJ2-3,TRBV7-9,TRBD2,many,TGTGCCAGCAGCCTCGCGGGAGGGCCACGCCTTAGCACAGATACGCAGTATTTT,CASSLAGGPRLSTDTQYF
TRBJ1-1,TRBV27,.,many,TGTGCCAGCAGTTCCCAGACAGGTCTTGAAGCTTTCTTT,CASSSQTGLEAFF
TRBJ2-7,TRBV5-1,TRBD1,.,TGCGCCAGCAGCTTGGAACAGGGGACCTCCTACGAGCAGTACTTC,CASSLEQGTSYEQYF
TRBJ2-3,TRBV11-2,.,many,TGTGCCAGCAGCTTCACCCCGTTAGCCGGAGATACGCAGTATTTT,CASSFTPLAGDTQYF
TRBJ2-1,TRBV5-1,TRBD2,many,TGCGCCAGCACCGGACTAGCGGGACTTAACAATGAGCAGTTCTTC,CASTGLAGLNNEQFF
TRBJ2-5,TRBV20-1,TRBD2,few,TGCAGTGCTAGACCTCTAGCGGGAGAGCTAGAGACCCAGTACTTC,CSARPLAGELETQYF
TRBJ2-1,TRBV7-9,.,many,TGTGCCAGCAGCCCACCCCAGCCTAGCGCGGGGGAGCAGTTCTTC,CASSPPQPSAGEQFF
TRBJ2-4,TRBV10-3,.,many,TGTGCCACCTCCGACGTCGCGGTGGGCAAAAACATTCAGTACTTC,CATSDVAVGKNIQYF
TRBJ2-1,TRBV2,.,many,TGTGCCAGCATGGCCTTTGGGGGCGGGGAGCAGTTCTTC,CASMAFGGGEQFF
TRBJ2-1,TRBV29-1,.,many,TGCAGCGTTGAGAGTGGACCCAAATGGCACTTC,CSVESGPKWHF
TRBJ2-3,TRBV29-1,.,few,TGCAGCGTTGTTCAGACTAGCACAGATACGCAGTATTTT,CSVVQTSTDTQYF
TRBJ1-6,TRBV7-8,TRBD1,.,TGTGCCAGCAGCTTAGCGCCGACAGGGGAAAATTCACCCCTCCACTTT,CASSLAPTGENSPLHF
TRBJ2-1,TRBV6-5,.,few,TGTGCCAGCAGTTACTCGGAGATGGGCAATGAGCAGTTCTTC,CASSYSEMGNEQFF
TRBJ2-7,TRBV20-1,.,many,TGCAGTGCTCCCCATACCGGACAGTCCTACGAGCAGTACTTC,CSAPHTGQSYEQYF
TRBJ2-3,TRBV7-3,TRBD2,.,TGTGCCAGCAGCCCCATGGGGGAGGGTCTCACAGATACGCAGTATTTT,CASSPMGEGLTDTQYF
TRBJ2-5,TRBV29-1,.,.,TGCAGCGCCCTACCGGGGTTGGGGTACCAAGAGACCCAGTACTTC,CSALPGLGYQETQYF
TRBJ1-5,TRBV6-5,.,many,TGTGCCAGCAGTTACGATTCGCGGCAGCCCCAGCATTTT,CASSYDSRQPQHF
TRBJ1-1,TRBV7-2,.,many,TGTGCCAGCAGCTTACGGGACAAGAACACTGAAGCTTTCTTT,CASSLRDKNTEAFF
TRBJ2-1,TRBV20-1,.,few,TGCAGTGCTAGTAGAACGACCAGTGAGCAGTTCTTC,CSASRTTSEQFF
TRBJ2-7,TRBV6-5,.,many,TGTGCCAGCAGTTCAGTGGCGGGGCCCTACGAGCAGTACTTC,CASSSVAGPYEQYF
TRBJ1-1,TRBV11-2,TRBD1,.,TGTGCCAGCAGCCGAGGACAGGGGGACCGTTCGGCTTTCTTT,CASSRGQGDRSAFF
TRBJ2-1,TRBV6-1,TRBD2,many,TGTGCCAGCAAGAGCAGTACTAGCGGACCAATTGAGCAGTTCTTC,CASKSSTSGPIEQFF
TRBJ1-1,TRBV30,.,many,TGTGCCTGGCAGGGAGGGTCTGAAGCTTTCTTT,CAWQGGSEAFF
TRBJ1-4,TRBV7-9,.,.,TGTGCCAGCAGCTTAGCCAGAGGAGAAGAAAAACTGTTTTTT,CASSLARGEEKLFF